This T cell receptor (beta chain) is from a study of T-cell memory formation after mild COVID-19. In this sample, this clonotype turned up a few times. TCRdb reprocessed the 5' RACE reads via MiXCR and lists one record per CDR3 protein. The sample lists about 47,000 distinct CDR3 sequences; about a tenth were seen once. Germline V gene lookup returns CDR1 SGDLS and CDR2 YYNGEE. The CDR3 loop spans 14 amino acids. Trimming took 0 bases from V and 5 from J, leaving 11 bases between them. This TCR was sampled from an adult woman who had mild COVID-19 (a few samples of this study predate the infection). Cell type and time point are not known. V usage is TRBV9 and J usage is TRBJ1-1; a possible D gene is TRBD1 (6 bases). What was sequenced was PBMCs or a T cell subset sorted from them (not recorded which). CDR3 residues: CASSVGGQRTEAFF. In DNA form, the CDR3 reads TGTGCCAGCAGCGTAGGGGGGCAGAGAACTGAAGCTTTCTTT.